This T cell receptor (beta chain) was obtained from a study of spatial heterogeneity in lung cancer (dated by TCRdb to about 2019). About the study as a whole: The donors were about 71 patients from the lung TRACERx cohort who had early-stage, untreated non-small cell lung cancer. More beta-chain than alpha-chain transcripts were consistently detected, likely reflecting higher beta-chain transcript abundance. At surgery, some 200 tumor regions, 64 matched nontumor lung samples and 56 PBMC samples were TCR-sequenced for both alpha and beta chains. The study quantitatively compared TCR alpha and beta repertoires across multiple tumor regions, matched nontumor lung and blood in non-small cell lung cancer. Nonsynonymous mutation counts, determined by whole-exome sequencing of tumor tissue, were related to features of the TCR repertoire. In the raw uncorrected reads, each unique combination of TCR and UMI appeared on average more than ten times. Follow-up PBMC samples were sequenced whenever available, with a median time to follow-up of approximately 2 years after resection. Results and caveats for the whole study, not just this receptor: Only 13 to 15 patients were included in the comparisons of baseline and follow-up blood repertoires. Additional single-cell paired TCR alpha and beta sequencing was considered necessary to confirm, at a functional level, the hypothesis that regional TCRs recognize regional mutations. Ubiquitous expanded tumor TCRs showed up in blood more often at tumor resection than at routine follow-up.

The library was obtained by 5' RACE. Sequencing was carried out with a NextSeq 500. In the TCR library protocol, a unique molecular identifier was attached to each TCR cDNA molecule so that PCR and sequencing errors could be corrected. From the authors' description of their analysis: Decombinator tools were used for TCR identification, UMI-based error correction and CDR3 extraction. TCRs above a frequency of 2 per 1,000, corresponding to the top 1% of the tumor frequency distribution, were defined as expanded. Renyi diversity was computed with the R vegan package after each repertoire had been subsampled 100 times to 5,000 TCRs. CDR3 similarity networks were constructed using string-kernel similarity of amino acid triplets, with links drawn between CDR3s whose pairwise similarity was above 0.82. TCRdb reworked the public reads: Q25 trimming with fastp, MiXCR clone assembly, productive beta chains retained. Identical CDR3 proteins give one entry, which carries the most common genes and DNA. These V and J calls rely on TCRdb rather than the paper's analysis. This sample lists over 40,000 distinct CDR3 sequences; about 10% were detected once. 30% to 35% of the sample lies in the top ten.

The sample's time point label, decoded: blood at routine non-recurrence follow-up after resection. TCR sequencing used whole RNA extracted from tumor and nontumor lung tissue, or from cryopreserved PBMC samples, without cell sorting. Patients were selected for TCR sequencing only if sufficient RNA was available from at least two tumor regions. The V and J ends are trimmed by 5 bases and 11 bases, leaving 16 bases between them. The CDR3 sequence holds 14 residues, the cysteine and phenylalanine included. Of the read, only the CDR3 DNA is kept; its 42 bases are in frame from base 1. For CDR1 and CDR2, the germline V gene (reference sequence) lists LGHDT and YNNKEL. In this sample, this clonotype turned up many times. This clone's antigen is unknown. It has no much larger one-base neighbor in the sample; base qualities were not kept.

Sequencing used PBMCs, obtained at follow-up. The receptor's source is a male donor with early-stage non-small cell lung cancer. The chain links TRBV3-1 with TRBJ1-6; D gene: possibly TRBD1, on 6 matching bases. The DNA reads as follows: TGTGCCAGCAGCACAGGGTGGGAGGGGCCACCCCTCCACTTT. It encodes CASSTGWEGPPLHF.